The table lists the clone carrying this TCR beta chain with many counts. Its cognate antigen is unknown. Sorted inputs of about 19,000 to 1,100,000 cells, with 10%, 30% or 50% RNA, yielded naive CD8 libraries. TCRdb recomputed calls from the PCR reads with MiXCR, one row per CDR3 protein. The sample has some 580,000 distinct CDR3 sequences; roughly 25% are singletons. The data stem from a study of molecular identifiers for immune sequencing clone quantification. Overall study findings and caveats: Reports indicate spiked Jurkat TCR RNA from one cell could be found among about 1.1 million naive cells. Clones with over 20 RNA copies captured over 98% of effector molecules but under 1% of naive ones.

CDR1 is SGHVS and CDR2 is FNYEAQ in the germline V gene. The V and J ends lost 3 bases and 4 bases respectively, with 8 bases between them. The CDR3 is 13 amino acids. The sequence came from a human donor in good health. Some libraries in this study had Jurkat cell RNA spiked in. This sequence joins TRBV7-6 and TRBJ2-3, with unresolved D. Sequencing was performed on naive CD8+ T cells from blood, with Jurkat cell RNA spiked in. Documented subset: FACS-sorted CD8+CD4-CCR7+CD45RA+ naive T cells. In DNA form, the CDR3 reads TGTGCCAGCAGCTTCGGACCTCCAGATACGCAGTATTTT. It encodes CASSFGPPDTQYF.